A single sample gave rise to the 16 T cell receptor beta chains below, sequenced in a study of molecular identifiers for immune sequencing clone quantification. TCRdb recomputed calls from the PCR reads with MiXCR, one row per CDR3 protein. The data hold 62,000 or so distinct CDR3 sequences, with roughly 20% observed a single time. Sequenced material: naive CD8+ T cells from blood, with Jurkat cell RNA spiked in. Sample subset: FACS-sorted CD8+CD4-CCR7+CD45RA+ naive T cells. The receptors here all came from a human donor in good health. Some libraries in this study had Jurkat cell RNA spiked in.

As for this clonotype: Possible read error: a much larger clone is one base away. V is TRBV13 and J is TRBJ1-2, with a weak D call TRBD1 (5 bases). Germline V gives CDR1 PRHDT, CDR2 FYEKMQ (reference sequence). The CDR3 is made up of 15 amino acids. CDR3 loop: CVSSSGGSANYGYTF. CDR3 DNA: TGTGTCAGCAGCTCCGGGGGGTCAGCTAACTATGGCTACACCTTC.

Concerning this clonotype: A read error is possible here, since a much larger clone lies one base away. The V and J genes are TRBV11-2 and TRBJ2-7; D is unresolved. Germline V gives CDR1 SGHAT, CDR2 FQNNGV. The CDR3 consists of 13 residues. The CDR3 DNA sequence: TGTGTCAGCAGCTTAAGGCCCCTTGGCGAGCAGTACTTC. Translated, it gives CVSSLRPLGEQYF.

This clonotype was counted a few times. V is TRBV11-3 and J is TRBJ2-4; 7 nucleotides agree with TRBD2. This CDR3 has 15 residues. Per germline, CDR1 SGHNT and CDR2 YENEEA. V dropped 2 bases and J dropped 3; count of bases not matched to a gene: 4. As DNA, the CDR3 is TGTGCCAGCAGCTTAATCACGGGAGGCAAAAACATTCAGTACTTC. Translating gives CASSLITGGKNIQYF.

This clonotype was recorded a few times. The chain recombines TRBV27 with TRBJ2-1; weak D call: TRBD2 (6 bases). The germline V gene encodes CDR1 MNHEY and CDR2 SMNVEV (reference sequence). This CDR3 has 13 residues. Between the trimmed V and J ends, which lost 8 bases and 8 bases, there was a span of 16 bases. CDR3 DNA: TGTGCCAGCCGCCCCGGGGGTCGGGATGAGCAGTTCTTC. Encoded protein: CASRPGGRDEQFF.

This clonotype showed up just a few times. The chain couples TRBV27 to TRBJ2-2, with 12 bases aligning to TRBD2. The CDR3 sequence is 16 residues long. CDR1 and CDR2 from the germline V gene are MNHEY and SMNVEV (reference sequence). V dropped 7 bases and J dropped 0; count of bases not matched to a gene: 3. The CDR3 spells CASMRTSGTNTGELFF. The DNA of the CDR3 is TGTGCCAGCATGAGGACTAGCGGGACGAACACCGGGGAGCTGTTTTTT.

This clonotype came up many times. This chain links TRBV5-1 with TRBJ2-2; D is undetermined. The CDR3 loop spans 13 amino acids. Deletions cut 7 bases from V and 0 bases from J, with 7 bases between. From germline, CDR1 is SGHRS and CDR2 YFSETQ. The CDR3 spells CASGDANTGELFF. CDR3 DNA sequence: TGCGCCAGCGGGGATGCGAACACCGGGGAGCTGTTTTTT.

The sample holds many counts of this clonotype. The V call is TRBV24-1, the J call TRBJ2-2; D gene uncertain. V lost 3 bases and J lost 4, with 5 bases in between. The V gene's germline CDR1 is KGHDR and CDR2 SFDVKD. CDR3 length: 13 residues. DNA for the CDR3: TGTGCCACCAGTGATCCGCTCACCGGGGAGCTGTTTTTT. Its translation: CATSDPLTGELFF.

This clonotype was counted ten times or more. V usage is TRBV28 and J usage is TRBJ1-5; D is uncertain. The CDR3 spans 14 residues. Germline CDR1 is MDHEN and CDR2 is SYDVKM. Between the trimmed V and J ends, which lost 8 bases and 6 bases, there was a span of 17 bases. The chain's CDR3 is CASLEAGSAQPQHF. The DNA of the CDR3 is TGTGCCAGCCTCGAGGCGGGGTCAGCTCAGCCCCAGCATTTT.

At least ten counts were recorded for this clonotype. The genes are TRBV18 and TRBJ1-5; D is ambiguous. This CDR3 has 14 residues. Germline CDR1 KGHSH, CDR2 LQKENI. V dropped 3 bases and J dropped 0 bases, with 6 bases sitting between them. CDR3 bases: TGTGCCAGCTCACCCAGCGATAGCAATCAGCCCCAGCATTTT. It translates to CASSPSDSNQPQHF.

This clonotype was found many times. CDR3 region: CASSSRRNEQFF. As DNA, the CDR3 is TGTGCCAGCAGCTCGAGAAGAAATGAGCAGTTCTTC. This chain uses TRBV7-2 with TRBJ2-1, with D hard to call. V lost 4 bases and J lost 7, with 8 bases in between. The length of the CDR3 is 12 residues. Germline V gene lookup returns CDR1 SGHTA and CDR2 FQGNSA.

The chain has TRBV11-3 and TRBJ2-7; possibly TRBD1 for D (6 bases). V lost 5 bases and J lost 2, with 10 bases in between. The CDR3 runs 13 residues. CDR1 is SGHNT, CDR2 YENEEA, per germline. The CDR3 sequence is CASSPTGTYEQYF. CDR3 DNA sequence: TGTGCCAGCAGCCCGACAGGAACCTACGAGCAGTACTTC.

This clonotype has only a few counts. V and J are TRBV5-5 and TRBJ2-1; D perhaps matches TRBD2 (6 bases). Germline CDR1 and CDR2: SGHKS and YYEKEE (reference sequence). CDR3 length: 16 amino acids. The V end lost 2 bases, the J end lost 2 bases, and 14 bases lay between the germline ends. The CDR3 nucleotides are TGTGCCAGCAGCTTTACACGGGACTTTGCCTACAATGAGCAGTTCTTC. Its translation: CASSFTRDFAYNEQFF.

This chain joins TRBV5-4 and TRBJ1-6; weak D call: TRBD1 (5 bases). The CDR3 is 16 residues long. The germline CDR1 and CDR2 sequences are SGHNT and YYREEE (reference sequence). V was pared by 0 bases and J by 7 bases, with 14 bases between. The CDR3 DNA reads TGTGCCAGCAGCTTGGCTGGGGGGGGATCAAATTCACCCCTCCACTTT. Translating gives CASSLAGGGSNSPLHF.

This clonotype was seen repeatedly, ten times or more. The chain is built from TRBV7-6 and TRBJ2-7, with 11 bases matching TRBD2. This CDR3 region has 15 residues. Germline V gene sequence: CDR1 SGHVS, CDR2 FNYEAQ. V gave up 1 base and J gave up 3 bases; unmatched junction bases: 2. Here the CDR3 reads CASSLELAGVYEQYF. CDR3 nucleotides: TGTGCCAGCAGCTTAGAACTAGCGGGAGTCTACGAGCAGTACTTC.

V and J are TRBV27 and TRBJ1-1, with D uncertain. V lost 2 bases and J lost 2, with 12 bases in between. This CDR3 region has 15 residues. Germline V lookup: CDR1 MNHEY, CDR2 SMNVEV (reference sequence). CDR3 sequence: CASSLRPALNTEAFF. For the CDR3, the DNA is TGTGCCAGCAGTTTAAGGCCAGCCTTAAACACTGAAGCTTTCTTT.

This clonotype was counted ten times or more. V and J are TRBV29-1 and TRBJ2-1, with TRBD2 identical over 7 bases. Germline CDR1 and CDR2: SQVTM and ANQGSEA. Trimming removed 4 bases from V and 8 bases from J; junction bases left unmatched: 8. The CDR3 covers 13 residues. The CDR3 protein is CSVAGGSVYEQFF. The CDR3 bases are TGCAGCGTTGCGGGCGGGAGTGTGTATGAGCAGTTCTTC.